Each of the 28 T cell receptor beta chains below was sequenced from the same sample in a study of shared T cell receptors in the human thymus. Measured with immunoSEQ multiplex PCR; TCRdb has only the in-frame clones, and not every one. There are more than 550,000 clones in the sample; approximately 85% occur only once, and under 0.012% lies in the top ten. The sample also formed part of further work on human thymus T cells.

What was sequenced was thymocytes. The receptors here all came from a girl under two years old with a congenital heart defect.

This chain connects TRBV2 to TRBJ1-2; D call uncertain. The CDR3 is 14 residues long. V lost 1 base and J 8 bases, leaving 14 bases between the germline ends. Germline assignment: CDR1 SNHLY and CDR2 FYNNEI. The CDR3 bases are TGTGCCAGCAGTGAAGGGGAGAGTTCGAGAGGCTACACCTTC. Translated, it gives CASSEGESSRGYTF. Full variable domain (missing parts from reference TRBV2 and TRBJ1-2): EPEVTQTPSHQVTQMGQEVILRCVPISNHLYFYWYRQILGQKVEFLVSFYNNEISEKSEIFDDQFSVERPDGSNFTLKIRSTKLEDSAMYFCASSEGESSRGYTFGSGTRLTVV.

V usage is TRBV5-5 and J usage is TRBJ2-5; 7 positions match TRBD2. Germline V gene lookup returns CDR1 SGHKS and CDR2 YYEKEE (reference sequence). J gave up 7 bases and V 4 bases, and 28 bases lay outside the gene matches. This CDR3 is 20 amino acids long. Written as DNA, the CDR3 is TGTGCCAGCAGCCCCGAAAGTGGGAGGGATCCCCAGACCGGCCGAGTGACCCAGTACTTC. Its translation: CASSPESGRDPQTGRVTQYF.

This chain connects TRBV5-8 to TRBJ2-2, with 8 bases identical to TRBD1. The CDR3 sequence is 17 residues long. The junction had 9 bases not matched to a gene; V was cut back by 2 bases and J by 3 bases. Germline values: CDR1 SGHTS, CDR2 YDEGEE. CDR3: CASSFDRGSFDTGELFF. The CDR3 region has the DNA TGTGCCAGCAGCTTCGACAGGGGAAGTTTTGACACCGGGGAGCTGTTTTTT. The full variable domain, rest sourced from reference TRBV5-8 and TRBJ2-2, is EAGVTQSPTHLIKTRGQQATLRCSPISGHTSVYWYQQALGLGLQFLLWYDEGEERNRGNFPPRFSGRQFPNYSSELNVNALELEDSALYLCASSFDRGSFDTGELFFGEGSRLTVL.

The chain has TRBV4-1 and TRBJ1-1; 8 nucleotides line up with TRBD1. The germline V gene encodes CDR1 MGHRA and CDR2 YSYEKL. This CDR3 has 15 amino acids. V shed 3 bases, J shed 1 base, and the junction held 4 bases outside the gene matches. Here the CDR3 DNA reads TGCGCCAGCAGCCAGGGGACAGGAGAGAACACTGAAGCTTTCTTT. It is translated as CASSQGTGENTEAFF.

V is TRBV9 and J is TRBJ1-1; D is uncertain. Trimming took 4 bases from V and 2 from J, leaving 9 bases between them. The CDR3 is made up of 13 amino acids. CDR1 is SGDLS, CDR2 YYNGEE, per germline. CDR3 nucleotides: TGTGCCAGCAGCTTCGGGAGTAACACTGAAGCTTTCTTT. Amino acids: CASSFGSNTEAFF.

A remark on this clone: Other DNA sequences in the same sample also yield this CDR3. This rearrangement joins TRBV2 to TRBJ1-2; D ambiguous. Germline CDR1 reads SNHLY; CDR2 reads FYNNEI. The CDR3 contains 16 residues. V lost 7 bases and J 2 bases, leaving 20 bases between the germline ends. The CDR3: CASTIIQREANYGYTF. CDR3 nucleotide sequence: TGTGCCAGCACTATTATCCAGAGGGAAGCGAACTATGGCTACACCTTC. The variable domain in full, with the rest retrieved from reference TRBV2 and TRBJ1-2, is EPEVTQTPSHQVTQMGQEVILRCVPISNHLYFYWYRQILGQKVEFLVSFYNNEISEKSEIFDDQFSVERPDGSNFTLKIRSTKLEDSAMYFCASTIIQREANYGYTFGSGTRLTVV.

This sequence joins TRBV6-1 and TRBJ2-2, with 7 bases lining up with TRBD1. This CDR3 comprises 16 residues. Germline CDR1 and CDR2: MNHNS and SASEGT. The V segment lost 4 bases and the J segment 5 bases; nucleotides outside the gene matches: 10. The CDR3 here is CASSGPGQETTGELFF. In nucleotides, the CDR3 is TGTGCCAGCAGTGGTCCCGGACAGGAAACTACCGGGGAGCTGTTTTTT.

The chain joins TRBV6-7 to TRBJ1-3; 7 bases are a match to TRBD1. TRBV6-7 belongs to the ORF category, with a function that is uncertain. J gave up 3 bases and V 5 bases, and 7 bases lay outside the gene matches. The CDR3 runs to 15 residues. The CDR3 loop is CASSRTGEGGNTIYF. The CDR3 DNA reads TGTGCCAGCAGTCGGACAGGCGAGGGTGGAAACACCATATATTTT.

The V and J genes are TRBV4-3 and TRBJ2-1; 9 bases match TRBD1. The germline V gene has CDR1 LGHNA and CDR2 YSLEER. The CDR3 runs to 18 residues. The junction had 12 bases not matched to a gene; V was cut back by 4 bases and J by 2 bases. The CDR3 sequence is CASSPLPGDRVTYNEQFF. As DNA, the CDR3 is TGCGCCAGCAGCCCCCTACCCGGGGACAGGGTAACCTACAATGAGCAGTTCTTC.

This chain joins TRBV11-2 and TRBJ1-1; D is possibly TRBD1 (5 bases). Germline V gene sequence: CDR1 SGHAT, CDR2 FQNNGV. Trimming removed 2 bases at V and 6 bases at J, with 10 bases between. The CDR3 runs to 13 residues. CDR3 loop: CASSLKGMAEAFF. CDR3 nucleotide sequence: TGTGCCAGCAGCTTAAAGGGGATGGCTGAAGCTTTCTTT.

The chain combines TRBV27 with TRBJ2-6, with 7 bases aligning to TRBD1. The CDR3 sequence is 18 residues long. Looked up from germline, CDR1 is MNHEY and CDR2 is SMNVEV (reference sequence). J gave up 2 bases and V 5 bases, and 12 bases lay outside the gene matches. CDR3 sequence reads: CASSPLPVRGPGANVLTF. CDR3 coding DNA: TGTGCCAGCAGTCCCCTCCCCGTTAGGGGGCCTGGGGCCAACGTCCTGACTTTC. Full variable domain (rest looked up from reference TRBV27 and TRBJ2-6): EAQVTQNPRYLITVTGKKLTVTCSQNMNHEYMSWYRQDPGLGLRQIYYSMNVEVTDKGDVPEGYKVSRKEKRNFPLILESPSPNQTSLYFCASSPLPVRGPGANVLTFGAGSRLTVL.

This clone was seen a handful of times. V usage is TRBV28 and J usage is TRBJ1-6; TRBD1 agrees at 10 bases. The CDR3 has 14 residues. V lost 5 bases, J lost 9 bases, and 4 bases stayed unmatched. Germline V lookup: CDR1 MDHEN, CDR2 SYDVKM. Here the CDR3 reads CASSPRDRGSPLHF. The CDR3 bases are TGTGCCAGCAGTCCAAGGGACAGGGGTTCACCCCTCCACTTT.

V and J are TRBV30 and TRBJ2-7, with D perhaps TRBD2 (5 bases). In germline, CDR1 is GTSNPN, CDR2 SVGIG (reference sequence). The CDR3 sequence is 18 residues long. V dropped 0 bases and J dropped 5 bases, with 26 bases sitting between them. The CDR3 DNA reads as TGTGCCTGGAGTGTAACTAGAGTTAGGCGGGCCCCCGCGGACGAGCAGTACTTC. It codes for CAWSVTRVRRAPADEQYF. Drawing the rest from reference TRBV30 and TRBJ2-7, the complete variable domain is SQTIHQWPATLVQPVGSPLSLECTVEGTSNPNLYWYRQAAGRGLQLLFYSVGIGQISSEVPQNLSASRPQDRQFILSSKKLLLSDSGFYLCAWSVTRVRRAPADEQYFGPGTRLTVT.

The J gene is TRBJ1-6, the V gene TRBV11-3, with D unclear. CDR1 is SGHNT and CDR2 is YENEEA in the germline V gene. V gave up 2 bases and J gave up 10 bases, with 12 bases separating them. The CDR3 extends over 14 amino acids. The CDR3 DNA reads as TGTGCCAGCAGCTTATGGGGAGAGTGCTCACCCCTCCACTTT. It encodes CASSLWGECSPLHF.

The CDR3 sequence is CASSLVQGANYEQYF. The DNA of the CDR3 is TGTGCCAGCAGCTTAGTACAGGGGGCGAACTACGAGCAGTACTTC. The chain combines TRBV7-9 with TRBJ2-7; 9 nucleotides align to TRBD1. In germline, CDR1 is SEHNR, CDR2 FQNEAQ (reference sequence). This CDR3 comprises 15 residues. V shed 1 base and J 3 bases; nucleotides not matched to a gene: 4.

The chain couples TRBV5-5 to TRBJ2-5; maybe TRBD2 (6 bases). CDR1 is SGHKS, CDR2 YYEKEE, per germline (reference sequence). V lost 6 bases, J lost 4 bases, and 19 bases lay in between. The CDR3 length is 15 residues. The CDR3 sequence is CASTPARGKGETQYF. The CDR3 DNA reads as TGTGCCAGCACCCCTGCCCGGGGGAAGGGAGAGACCCAGTACTTC.

The chain couples TRBV28 to TRBJ1-1; tentative D call: TRBD1 (5 bases). Germline assignment: CDR1 MDHEN and CDR2 SYDVKM. The V gene lost 5 bases and the J gene lost 3 bases, with 13 bases spanning the gap. This CDR3 is 14 amino acids long. The CDR3 bases are TGTGCCAGCAGTCTTAAGGTAGGGGACACTGAAGCTTTCTTT. Translating gives CASSLKVGDTEAFF.

The chain is built from TRBV5-1 and TRBJ1-6, with D possibly being TRBD1 (6 bases). V was clipped by 1 base and J by 8 bases, with 13 bases between them. Germline loops: CDR1 SGHRS, CDR2 YFSETQ. CDR3 length equals 15 residues. Written as DNA, the CDR3 is TGCGCCAGCAGCTTGTACAGGGTCTCTGATTCACCCCTCCACTTT. Amino acids: CASSLYRVSDSPLHF.

The chain combines TRBV2 with TRBJ2-5; TRBD1 is a possible D gene (7 bases). The CDR3 totals 19 residues. V was pared by 7 bases and J by 9 bases, with 36 bases between. Germline loops: CDR1 SNHLY, CDR2 FYNNEI. The CDR3 sequence is CASIRRQGPKDGHWEAQYF. CDR3 sequence (DNA): TGTGCCAGCATTCGGAGACAGGGCCCTAAGGATGGCCATTGGGAGGCCCAGTACTTC.

The V and J genes are TRBV15 and TRBJ2-1; a weak D match, TRBD2 (5 bases). Germline CDR1 reads LNHNV; CDR2 reads YYDKDF (reference sequence). This CDR3 comprises 21 residues. Trimming removed 0 bases at V and 8 bases at J, with 32 bases between. The DNA of the CDR3 is TGTGCCACCAGCAGAGATCTGGGAATAGGTCTGATCGGGGTTTGCATCGATGAGCAGTTCTTC. This gives the protein CATSRDLGIGLIGVCIDEQFF. Full variable domain (missing parts from reference TRBV15 and TRBJ2-1): DAMVIQNPRYQVTQFGKPVTLSCSQTLNHNVMYWYQQKSSQAPKLLFHYYDKDFNNEADTPDNFQSRRPNTSFCFLDIRSPGLGDTAMYLCATSRDLGIGLIGVCIDEQFFGPGTRLTVL.

The chain has TRBV7-9 and TRBJ1-2; TRBD1 matches 10 bases. The CDR3 loop spans 17 amino acids. The junction had 13 bases not matched to a gene; V was cut back by 4 bases and J by 5 bases. Germline V CDR1 and CDR2: SEHNR, FQNEAQ (reference sequence). Here the CDR3 DNA reads TGTGCCAGCAGCTCCCCGCCTCCGGGACAGGGGCTTTATGGCTACACCTTC. Amino acids: CASSSPPPGQGLYGYTF.

The CDR3 sequence: CASRKTGALSNYGYTF. In nucleotides, the CDR3 is TGTGCCAGCAGGAAGACAGGGGCCCTTTCTAACTATGGCTACACCTTC. This chain joins TRBV27 and TRBJ1-2, with 8 bases matching TRBD1. This CDR3 spans 16 amino acids. V trimming: 6 bases; J trimming: 0 bases; junction bases outside the gene matches: 9. Per germline, CDR1 MNHEY and CDR2 SMNVEV (reference sequence).

V usage is TRBV9 and J usage is TRBJ1-2; no definite D call. Trimming removed 0 bases from V and 2 bases from J, with 17 bases in between. Germline CDR1 SGDLS, CDR2 YYNGEE. The CDR3 covers 17 residues. The CDR3 region has the DNA TGTGCCAGCAGCGTAGTTTCCCAGTCAAAACCAAACTATGGCTACACCTTC. This translates into CASSVVSQSKPNYGYTF.

In its sample, this clone was seen once. The chain recombines TRBV7-2 with TRBJ1-1; D remains unclear. Germline V gene lookup returns CDR1 SGHTA and CDR2 FQGNSA. V was pared by 8 bases and J by 1 base, with 17 bases between. The CDR3 is made up of 15 amino acids. CDR3 amino acids: CASDGRYTGNTEAFF. The CDR3 nucleotides read TGTGCCAGCGACGGCCGATATACGGGGAACACTGAAGCTTTCTTT.

The gene calls are TRBV5-1 and TRBJ1-2; the D is unclear. Looked up from germline, CDR1 is SGHRS and CDR2 is YFSETQ. Trimming stripped 0 bases from V and 4 bases from J, with 10 bases between. There are 14 residues in the CDR3. The CDR3 reads CASSLGTPSYGYTF. CDR3 DNA sequence: TGCGCCAGCAGCTTGGGCACACCCTCCTATGGCTACACCTTC.

The chain has TRBV5-1 and TRBJ2-1; 9 positions agree with TRBD2. CDR1 is SGHRS and CDR2 is YFSETQ in the germline V gene. There are 15 residues in the CDR3. V lost 0 bases to trimming and J lost 15 bases; unmatched junction nucleotides: 13. CDR3 sequence (DNA): TGCGCCAGCAGCTTGGGGCTCGCGGGGGGGCCGGTTCCGTTCTTC. Translation: CASSLGLAGGPVPFF.

This clone was counted between two and nine times. The rearrangement joins TRBV25-1 to TRBJ1-2; TRBD1 might be the D (6 bases). Trimming shortened V by 3 bases and J by 6 bases, and 20 bases separated the two germline ends. Germline V gives CDR1 MGHDK, CDR2 SYGVNS. The CDR3 contains 16 residues. CDR3 protein: CASSDQTGRVRNGYTF. In DNA, the CDR3 is TGTGCCAGCAGTGACCAAACAGGGCGCGTTCGTAATGGCTACACCTTC.

Here the CDR3 DNA reads TGTGCCAGCAGCTACAGGGATTTCGCTGGAAACACCATATATTTT. Its translation: CASSYRDFAGNTIYF. The chain employs TRBV5-6 and TRBJ1-3, with D perhaps matching TRBD1 (6 bases). The CDR3 contains 15 residues. Trimming took off 3 bases at V and 2 bases at J, with 12 bases between the two ends. The germline V gene has CDR1 SGHDT and CDR2 YYEEEE.